The 6 T cell receptor beta chains below all came from one sample that was sequenced in a study of PD-L1 blockade in urothelial cancer. Generated by immunoSEQ multiplex PCR, the TCRdb table keeps only in-frame clones and is missing some. The profile shows about 19,000 clones, about 80% of them singletons. Documented time point: peripheral blood 6 weeks after treatment start. Specimen: PBMCs, collected around atezolizumab (anti-PD-L1) treatment. The receptor source for this set is a man between 45 and 60 years old with urothelial cancer.

This clone showed up just once. This chain joins TRBV19 and TRBJ2-2; 9 positions agree with TRBD1. The V gene end was trimmed by 3 bases and the J gene end by 6 bases; junction bases not matched to a gene: 8. The germline V gene has CDR1 LNHDA and CDR2 SQIVND (reference sequence). This CDR3 region has 16 residues. The CDR3 is CASSIGWTGESGELFF. The CDR3, as DNA: TGTGCCAGTAGTATCGGCTGGACAGGGGAATCCGGGGAGCTGTTTTTT.

This clone was counted a few times. This chain uses TRBV5-6 with TRBJ1-1, with 9 bases that match TRBD1. This CDR3 is 16 amino acids long. The trim removed 4 bases at V and 4 bases at J, leaving 11 bases unmatched. Germline V lookup: CDR1 SGHDT, CDR2 YYEEEE. DNA for the CDR3: TGTGCCAGCAGCACAATCCCGGGACAGGGTAGCACTGAAGCTTTCTTT. Its protein is CASSTIPGQGSTEAFF.

The chain employs TRBV6-5 and TRBJ2-5, with D perhaps matching TRBD2 (5 bases). Trimming pared 5 bases from V and 4 bases from J, leaving 14 bases between. There are 14 residues in the CDR3. Germline CDR1 is MNHEY and CDR2 is SVGAGI. CDR3 sequence: CASSHPQRRETQYF. Written as DNA, the CDR3 is TGTGCCAGCAGTCATCCCCAGCGGAGAGAGACCCAGTACTTC.

The rearrangement uses TRBV6-5 and TRBJ1-1, with D perhaps matching TRBD1 (5 bases). Germline V gives CDR1 MNHEY, CDR2 SVGAGI. The germline V and J ends were trimmed by 8 bases and 2 bases, with 15 bases remaining between them. This CDR3 comprises 14 residues. CDR3 sequence (DNA): TGTGCCAGCGCCACCCTGGGGGGTAACACTGAAGCTTTCTTT. It is translated as CASATLGGNTEAFF.

The rearrangement joins TRBV5-1 to TRBJ2-5; 12 bases match TRBD2. This CDR3 region has 15 residues. J gave up 5 bases and V 4 bases, and 6 bases lay outside the gene matches. Per germline, CDR1 SGHRS and CDR2 YFSETQ. In DNA, the CDR3 is TGCGCCAGCAGCATCCTAGCGGGAGGGCGTGAGACCCAGTACTTC. Amino acids: CASSILAGGRETQYF.

The CDR3 DNA sequence: TGCGCCAGCAGACTTGGACTAGCCGCCGGGGAGCTGTTTTTT. This translates into CASRLGLAAGELFF. The genes are TRBV4-1 and TRBJ2-2; TRBD2 aligns across 8 bases. V shed 6 bases, J shed 6 bases, and the junction held 6 bases outside the gene matches. This CDR3 has 14 residues. CDR1 is MGHRA, CDR2 YSYEKL, per germline.